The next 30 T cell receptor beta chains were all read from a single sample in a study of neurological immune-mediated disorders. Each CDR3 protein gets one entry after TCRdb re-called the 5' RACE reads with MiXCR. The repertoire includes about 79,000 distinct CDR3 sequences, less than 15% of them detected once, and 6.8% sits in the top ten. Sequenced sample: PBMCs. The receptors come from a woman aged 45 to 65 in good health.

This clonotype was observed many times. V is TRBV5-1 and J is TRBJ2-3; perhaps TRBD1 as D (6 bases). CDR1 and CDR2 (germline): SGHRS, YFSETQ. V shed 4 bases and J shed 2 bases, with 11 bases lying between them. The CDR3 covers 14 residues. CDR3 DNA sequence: TGCGCCAGCAGCGGCCAGGGGTACACAGATACGCAGTATTTT. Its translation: CASSGQGYTDTQYF.

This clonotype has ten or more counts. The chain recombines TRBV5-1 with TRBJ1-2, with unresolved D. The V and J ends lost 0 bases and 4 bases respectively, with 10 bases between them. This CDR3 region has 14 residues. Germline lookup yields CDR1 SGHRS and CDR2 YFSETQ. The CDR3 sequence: CASSLEPNAYGYTF. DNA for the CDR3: TGCGCCAGCAGCTTGGAGCCGAACGCCTATGGCTACACCTTC.

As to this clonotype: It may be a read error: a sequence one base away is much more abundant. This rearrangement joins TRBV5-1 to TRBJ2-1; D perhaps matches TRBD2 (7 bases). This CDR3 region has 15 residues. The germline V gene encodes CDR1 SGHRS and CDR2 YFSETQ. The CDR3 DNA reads TGCGCCAGCAACTTGGACGGGGGGCCTCTGAATGAGCAGTTCTTC. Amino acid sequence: CASNLDGGPLNEQFF.

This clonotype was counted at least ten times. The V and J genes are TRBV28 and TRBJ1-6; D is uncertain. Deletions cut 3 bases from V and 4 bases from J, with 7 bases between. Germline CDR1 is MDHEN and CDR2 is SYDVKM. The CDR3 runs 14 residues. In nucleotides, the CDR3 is TGTGCCAGCAGTTTGAGCGGATATAATTCACCCCTCCACTTT. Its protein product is CASSLSGYNSPLHF.

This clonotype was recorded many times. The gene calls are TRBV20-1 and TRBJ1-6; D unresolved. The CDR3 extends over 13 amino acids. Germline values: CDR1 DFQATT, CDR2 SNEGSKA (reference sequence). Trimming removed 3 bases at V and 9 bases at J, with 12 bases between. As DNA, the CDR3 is TGCAGTGCTAGGCGCCCTCTTAGTTCACCCCTCCACTTT. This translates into CSARRPLSSPLHF.

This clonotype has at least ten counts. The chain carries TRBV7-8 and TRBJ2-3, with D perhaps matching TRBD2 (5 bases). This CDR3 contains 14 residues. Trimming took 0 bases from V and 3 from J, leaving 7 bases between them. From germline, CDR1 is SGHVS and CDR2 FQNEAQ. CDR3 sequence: CASSLAGLTDTQYF. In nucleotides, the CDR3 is TGTGCCAGCAGCTTAGCTGGACTGACAGATACGCAGTATTTT.

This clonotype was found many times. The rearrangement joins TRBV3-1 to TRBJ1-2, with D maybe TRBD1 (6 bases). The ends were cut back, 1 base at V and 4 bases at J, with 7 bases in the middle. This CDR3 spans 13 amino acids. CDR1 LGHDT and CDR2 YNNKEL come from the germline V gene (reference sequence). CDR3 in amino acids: CASSQGDIYGYTF. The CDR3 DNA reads TGTGCCAGCAGCCAAGGGGACATCTATGGCTACACCTTC.

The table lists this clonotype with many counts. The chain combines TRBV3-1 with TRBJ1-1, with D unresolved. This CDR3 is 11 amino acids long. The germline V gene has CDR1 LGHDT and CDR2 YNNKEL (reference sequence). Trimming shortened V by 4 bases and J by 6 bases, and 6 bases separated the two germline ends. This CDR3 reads CASSRYSEAFF. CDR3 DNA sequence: TGTGCCAGCAGCCGGTATTCTGAAGCTTTCTTT.

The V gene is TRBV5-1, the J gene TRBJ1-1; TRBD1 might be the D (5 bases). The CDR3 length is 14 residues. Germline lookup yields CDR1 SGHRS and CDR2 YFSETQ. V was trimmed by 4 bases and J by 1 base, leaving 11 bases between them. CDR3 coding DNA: TGCGCCAGCAGCATGGCAACAGGGAACACTGAAGCTTTCTTT. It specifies CASSMATGNTEAFF.

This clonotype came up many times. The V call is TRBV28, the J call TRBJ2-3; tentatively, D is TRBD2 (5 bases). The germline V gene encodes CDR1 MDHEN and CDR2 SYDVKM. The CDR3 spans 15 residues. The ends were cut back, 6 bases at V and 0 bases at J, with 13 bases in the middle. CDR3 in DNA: TGTGCCAGCAGACTTTGGACTGAGAGCACAGATACGCAGTATTTT. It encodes CASRLWTESTDTQYF.

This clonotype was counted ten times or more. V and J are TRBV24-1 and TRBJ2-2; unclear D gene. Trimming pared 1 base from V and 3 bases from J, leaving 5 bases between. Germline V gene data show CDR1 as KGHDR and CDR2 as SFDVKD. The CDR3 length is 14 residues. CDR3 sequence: CATSDFGDTGELFF. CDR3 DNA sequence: TGTGCCACCAGTGATTTTGGCGACACCGGGGAGCTGTTTTTT.

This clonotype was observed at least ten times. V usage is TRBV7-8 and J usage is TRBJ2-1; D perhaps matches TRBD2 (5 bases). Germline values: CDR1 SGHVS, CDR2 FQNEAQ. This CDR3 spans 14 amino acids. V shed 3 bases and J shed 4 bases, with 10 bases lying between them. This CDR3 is CASSLGSGYNEQFF. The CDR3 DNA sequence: TGTGCCAGCAGCTTGGGCTCGGGATACAATGAGCAGTTCTTC.

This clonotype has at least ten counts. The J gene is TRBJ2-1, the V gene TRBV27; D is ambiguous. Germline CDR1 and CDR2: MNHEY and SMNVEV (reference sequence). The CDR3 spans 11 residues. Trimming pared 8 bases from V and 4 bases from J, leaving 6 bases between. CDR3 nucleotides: TGTGCCAGCGCCTCGTACAATGAGCAGTTCTTC. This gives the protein CASASYNEQFF.

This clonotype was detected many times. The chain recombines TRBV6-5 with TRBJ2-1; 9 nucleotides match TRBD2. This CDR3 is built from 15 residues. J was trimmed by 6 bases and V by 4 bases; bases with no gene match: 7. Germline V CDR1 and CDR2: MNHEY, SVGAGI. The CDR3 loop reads CASSLAGGPSNEQFF. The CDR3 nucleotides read TGTGCCAGCAGTTTGGCGGGAGGGCCAAGCAATGAGCAGTTCTTC.

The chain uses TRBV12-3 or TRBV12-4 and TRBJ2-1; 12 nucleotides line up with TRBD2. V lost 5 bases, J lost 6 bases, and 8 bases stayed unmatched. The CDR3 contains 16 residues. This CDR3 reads CASSTPSGGAFNEQFF. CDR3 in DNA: TGTGCCAGCAGTACCCCTAGCGGGGGGGCCTTCAATGAGCAGTTCTTC.

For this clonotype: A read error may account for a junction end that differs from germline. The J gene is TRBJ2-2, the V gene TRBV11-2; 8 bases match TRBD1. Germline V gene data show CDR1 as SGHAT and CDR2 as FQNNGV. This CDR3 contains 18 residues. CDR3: CASSLRGIDRGVTVELFF. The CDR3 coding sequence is TGTGCCAGCAGCTTGCGCGGGATTGACAGGGGTGTAACCGTGGAGCTGTTTTTT.

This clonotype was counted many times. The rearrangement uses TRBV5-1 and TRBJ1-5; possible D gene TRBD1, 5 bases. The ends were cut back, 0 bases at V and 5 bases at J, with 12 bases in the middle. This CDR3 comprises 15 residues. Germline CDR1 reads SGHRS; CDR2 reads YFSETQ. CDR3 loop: CASSLGPGRDQPQHF. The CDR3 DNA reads TGCGCCAGCAGCTTGGGCCCAGGGAGGGATCAGCCCCAGCATTTT.

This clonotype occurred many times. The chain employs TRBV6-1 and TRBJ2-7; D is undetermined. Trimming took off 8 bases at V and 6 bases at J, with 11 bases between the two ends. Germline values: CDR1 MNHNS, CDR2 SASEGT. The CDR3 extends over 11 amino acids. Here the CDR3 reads CASGPVAEQYF. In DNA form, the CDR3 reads TGTGCCAGCGGACCGGTCGCCGAGCAGTACTTC.

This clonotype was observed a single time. The CDR3 loop reads CSAPGLAGVGDTQYF. CDR3 sequence (DNA): TGCAGTGCTCCCGGACTAGCGGGAGTGGGAGATACGCAGTATTTT. V gene TRBV20-1 combines with J gene TRBJ2-3, with 13 bases that match TRBD2. V was clipped by 5 bases and J by 5 bases; unmatched bases: 7. The CDR3 loop spans 15 amino acids. Germline CDR1 and CDR2: DFQATT and SNEGSKA (reference sequence).

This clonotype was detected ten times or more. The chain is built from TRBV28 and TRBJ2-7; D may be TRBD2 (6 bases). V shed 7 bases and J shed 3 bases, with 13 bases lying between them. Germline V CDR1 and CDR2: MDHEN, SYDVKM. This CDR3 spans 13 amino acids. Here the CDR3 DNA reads TGTGCCAGCATTGGCCCGGGGGTCTACGAGCAGTACTTC. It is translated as CASIGPGVYEQYF.

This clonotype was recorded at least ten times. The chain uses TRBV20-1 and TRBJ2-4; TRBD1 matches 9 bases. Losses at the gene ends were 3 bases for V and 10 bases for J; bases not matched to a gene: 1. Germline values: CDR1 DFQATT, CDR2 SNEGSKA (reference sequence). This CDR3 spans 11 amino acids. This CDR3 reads CSARDRGIQYF. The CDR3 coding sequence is TGCAGTGCTAGGGACAGGGGAATTCAGTACTTC.

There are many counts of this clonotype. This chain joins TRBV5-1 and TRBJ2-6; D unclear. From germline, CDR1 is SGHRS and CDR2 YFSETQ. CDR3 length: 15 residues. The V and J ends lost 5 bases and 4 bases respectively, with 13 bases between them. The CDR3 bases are TGCGCCAGCAGGCCCTCTGAAATGGGGGCCAACGTCCTGACTTTC. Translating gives CASRPSEMGANVLTF.

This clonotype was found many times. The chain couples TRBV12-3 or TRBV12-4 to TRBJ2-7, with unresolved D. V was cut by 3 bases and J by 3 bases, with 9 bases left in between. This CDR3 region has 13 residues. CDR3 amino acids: CASSFGQNYEQYF. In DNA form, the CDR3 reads TGTGCCAGCAGTTTCGGGCAAAACTACGAGCAGTACTTC.

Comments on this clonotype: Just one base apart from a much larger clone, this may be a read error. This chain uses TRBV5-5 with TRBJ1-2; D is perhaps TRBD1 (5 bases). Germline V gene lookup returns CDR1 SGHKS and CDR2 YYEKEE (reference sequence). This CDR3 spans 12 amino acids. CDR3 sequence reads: CSSSADSYGYTF. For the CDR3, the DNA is TGTTCCAGCAGCGCCGACAGCTATGGCTACACCTTC.

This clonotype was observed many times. The CDR3 DNA reads TGTGCCAGCAGCCTCAGCGGCCAGGGGGCTGCCTACAATGAGCAGTTCTTC. It yields the protein CASSLSGQGAAYNEQFF. The chain recombines TRBV7-2 with TRBJ2-1; 8 bases align to TRBD1. The CDR3 extends over 17 amino acids. Trimming at V came to 5 bases and at J to 2 bases, leaving 11 bases not matched to a gene. Germline-derived CDR1 and CDR2 are SGHTA and FQGNSA.

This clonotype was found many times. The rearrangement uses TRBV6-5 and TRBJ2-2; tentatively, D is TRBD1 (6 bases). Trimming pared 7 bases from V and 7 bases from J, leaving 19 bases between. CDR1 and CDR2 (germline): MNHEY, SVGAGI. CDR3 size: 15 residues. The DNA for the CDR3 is TGTGCCAGCACCCCTGGGGCAGGGGTGATCGGGGAGCTGTTTTTT. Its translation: CASTPGAGVIGELFF.

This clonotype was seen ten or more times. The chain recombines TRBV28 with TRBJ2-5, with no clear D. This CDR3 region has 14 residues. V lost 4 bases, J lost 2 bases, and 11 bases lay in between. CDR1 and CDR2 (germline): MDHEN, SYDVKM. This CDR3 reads CASSSRRVQETQYF. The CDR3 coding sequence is TGTGCCAGCAGTTCCAGACGGGTACAAGAGACCCAGTACTTC.

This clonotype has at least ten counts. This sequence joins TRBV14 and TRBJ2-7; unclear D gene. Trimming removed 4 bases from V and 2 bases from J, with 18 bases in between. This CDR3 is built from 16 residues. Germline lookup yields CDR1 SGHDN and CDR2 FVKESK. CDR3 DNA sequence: TGTGCCAGCAGCCCACTGGCAGCCCAGAAAGCCTACGAGCAGTACTTC. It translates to CASSPLAAQKAYEQYF.

The chain's CDR3 is CASSVGSSGANVLTF. The DNA for the CDR3 is TGTGCCAGCAGCGTCGGAAGCTCTGGGGCCAACGTCCTGACTTTC. The chain employs TRBV9 and TRBJ2-6; the D is unclear. The CDR3 runs 15 residues. The V gene's germline CDR1 is SGDLS and CDR2 YYNGEE. V was pared by 2 bases and J by 0 bases, with 6 bases between.

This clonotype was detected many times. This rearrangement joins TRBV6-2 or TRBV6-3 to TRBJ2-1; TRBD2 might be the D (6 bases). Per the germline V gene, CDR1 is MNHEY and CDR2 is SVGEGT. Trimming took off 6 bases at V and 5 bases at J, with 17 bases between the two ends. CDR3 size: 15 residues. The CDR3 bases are TGTGCCAGCAGCGGGACTTTCCAAATGGACAATGAGCAGTTCTTC. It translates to CASSGTFQMDNEQFF.